Given below is one TCR beta chain in context. The antigen remains unidentified. The data belong to a study of early T cells in non-severe SARS-CoV-2 infection. The wider study: Chains were unpaired, as sequencing was done on bulk RNA from unsorted whole blood. General study results and limits: Private and CD4 specificities were missed by VDJdb matching, skewed to anti-spike CD8.

V was trimmed by 3 bases and J by 0 bases, leaving 9 bases between them. There are 15 residues in the CDR3. CDR1 and CDR2 from the germline V gene are MGHDK and SYGVNS. In the library, individual cDNA molecules carried attached unique molecular identifiers. TCRdb independently ran MiXCR on the 5' RACE reads; one entry per CDR3 protein. The sample records 60,000 to 85,000 distinct CDR3 sequences, around 16% being singletons. The receptor's source is an adult who was a healthcare worker with PCR-confirmed SARS-CoV-2 infection or an uninfected control (not recorded which). The source material was whole blood. V usage is TRBV25-1 and J usage is TRBJ2-1, with D perhaps TRBD2 (5 bases). The CDR3 is CASSEDSSSYNEQFF. In DNA form, the CDR3 reads TGTGCCAGCAGTGAGGACTCGAGCTCCTACAATGAGCAGTTCTTC.